A single sample is the source of the 26 T cell receptor beta chains below, sequenced in a study of beta chain features in type 1 diabetes. No antigen is known for these receptors. Study-wide points: Significant though moderate, a shortening of TCRB CDR3s appeared in all four CD4+ subsets of Type 1 diabetes patients.

Of the isolated RNA, all was reverse transcribed, and so the sequenced material was expressed TCRB transcripts. Clones were sequenced by immunoSEQ multiplex PCR, and TCRdb holds only the in-frame ones, with some missing. The sample gives around 140,000 clones, around 9% of which show up once; 0.65% to 0.75% is in the top ten. Sequenced sample: central memory CD4+ T cells from blood. The receptors were sampled from a man under 40 with type 1 diabetes.

This clone was counted between two and nine times. The chain carries TRBV30 and TRBJ2-3, with D possibly matching TRBD2 (6 bases). V shed 4 bases and J shed 4 bases, with 15 bases lying between them. The CDR3 runs to 14 residues. Per the germline V gene, CDR1 is GTSNPN and CDR2 is SVGIG (reference sequence). The CDR3 DNA is TGTGCCTGGAATAACGTCCGGGGGTCAGATACGCAGTATTTT. Protein: CAWNNVRGSDTQYF. The full variable domain, rest sourced from reference TRBV30 and TRBJ2-3, is SQTIHQWPATLVQPVGSPLSLECTVEGTSNPNLYWYRQAAGRGLQLLFYSVGIGQISSEVPQNLSASRPQDRQFILSSKKLLLSDSGFYLCAWNNVRGSDTQYFGPGTRLTVL.

This clone was detected only a few times. The chain has TRBV5-1 and TRBJ1-1; D not resolved. V dropped 0 bases and J dropped 5 bases, with 11 bases sitting between them. The CDR3 contains 14 residues. From germline, CDR1 is SGHRS and CDR2 YFSETQ. CDR3 protein: CASSLAGFWTEAFF. The CDR3 DNA follows: TGCGCCAGCAGCTTGGCGGGGTTTTGGACTGAAGCTTTCTTT.

The chain is built from TRBV5-1 and TRBJ2-5; 10 bases match TRBD2. Germline-derived CDR1 and CDR2 are SGHRS and YFSETQ. The CDR3 totals 14 residues. V was pared by 6 bases and J by 1 base, with 3 bases of the junction left unmatched. The CDR3 DNA sequence: TGCGCCAGCACACGACTAGCGGGCCAAGAGACCCAGTACTTC. It encodes CASTRLAGQETQYF. The entire variable domain, with the rest obtained from reference TRBV5-1 and TRBJ2-5, is as follows: KAGVTQTPRYLIKTRGQQVTLSCSPISGHRSVSWYQQTPGQGLQFLFEYFSETQRNKGNFPGRFSGRQFSNSRSEMNVSTLELGDSALYLCASTRLAGQETQYFGPGTRLLVL.

This clone came up a few times. This chain uses TRBV29-1 with TRBJ2-7; 7 bases line up with TRBD1. Losses at the gene ends were 5 bases for V and 2 bases for J; bases not matched to a gene: 6. The germline V gene encodes CDR1 SQVTM and CDR2 ANQGSEA. This CDR3 has 13 amino acids. CDR3 region: CSVIGGVAYEQYF. In nucleotides, the CDR3 is TGCAGCGTTATAGGGGGCGTCGCCTACGAGCAGTACTTC.

Ten or more counts support this clone. V and J are TRBV23-1 and TRBJ2-3, with D possibly TRBD1 on 5 matching bases. TRBV23-1 is marked as an open reading frame, function uncertain. The V gene lost 0 bases and the J gene lost 0 bases, with 16 bases spanning the gap. The CDR3 has 18 amino acids. The CDR3 coding sequence is TGCGCCAGCAGTCAATCGCCAGCACAGGAACTTAGCACAGATACGCAGTATTTT. This translates into CASSQSPAQELSTDTQYF.

The rearrangement uses TRBV9 and TRBJ1-6; no firm D call. Germline V lookup: CDR1 SGDLS, CDR2 YYNGEE. V was clipped by 3 bases and J by 3 bases, with 7 bases between them. The CDR3 contains 14 residues. The CDR3 region has the DNA TGTGCCAGCAGCGGGGCAGACTATAATTCACCCCTCCACTTT. Translated: CASSGADYNSPLHF. The whole variable domain, filled in from reference TRBV9 and TRBJ1-6, reads DSGVTQTPKHLITATGQRVTLRCSPRSGDLSVYWYQQSLDQGLQFLIQYYNGEERAKGNILERFSAQQFPDLHSELNLSSLELGDSALYFCASSGADYNSPLHFGNGTRLTVT.

This clone was found a few times. The chain is built from TRBV7-2 and TRBJ1-2, with TRBD1 matching over 8 bases. Losses at the gene ends were 3 bases for V and 7 bases for J; bases not matched to a gene: 4. The CDR3 is 13 residues long. The germline V gene has CDR1 SGHTA and CDR2 FQGNSA. In DNA form, the CDR3 reads TGTGCCAGCAGCTTGTCCAGGGGGCTTGGCTACACCTTC. Translating gives CASSLSRGLGYTF.

This clone was observed a handful of times. This rearrangement joins TRBV9 to TRBJ2-6, with D perhaps matching TRBD1 (6 bases). CDR3 length: 15 amino acids. Germline V lookup: CDR1 SGDLS, CDR2 YYNGEE. V lost 4 bases and J lost 7, with 15 bases in between. This CDR3 reads CASSPETGRANVLTF. The DNA of the CDR3 is TGTGCCAGCAGCCCAGAAACAGGGAGAGCCAACGTCCTGACTTTC.

This clone has just a few counts. The V gene is TRBV6-1, the J gene TRBJ1-6, with D uncertain. The CDR3 spans 15 residues. V was cut by 2 bases and J by 6 bases, with 11 bases left in between. Germline V CDR1 and CDR2: MNHNS, SASEGT. This chain's CDR3 is CASSEIGRLNSPLHF. For the CDR3, the DNA is TGTGCCAGCAGTGAAATCGGCAGACTTAATTCACCCCTCCACTTT.

This clone was counted only a few times. This chain joins TRBV2 and TRBJ2-6; the match to TRBD1 covers 9 bases. After removal of 8 bases from V and 0 bases from J, the junction contained 8 bases not matched to a gene. CDR1 and CDR2 from the germline V gene are SNHLY and FYNNEI. This CDR3 has 17 residues. Here the CDR3 DNA reads TGTGCCAGCGAACCGGGACAGGGAATCTCTGGGGCCAACGTCCTGACTTTC. Translating it yields CASEPGQGISGANVLTF. The whole variable domain, remainder taken from reference TRBV2 and TRBJ2-6, is EPEVTQTPSHQVTQMGQEVILRCVPISNHLYFYWYRQILGQKVEFLVSFYNNEISEKSEIFDDQFSVERPDGSNFTLKIRSTKLEDSAMYFCASEPGQGISGANVLTFGAGSRLTVL.

This clone was detected a few times. The CDR3 DNA reads TGTGCCAGTAGTACCTCTACTAGCGGGGTTGAGCAGTTCTTC. It translates to CASSTSTSGVEQFF. This rearrangement joins TRBV19 to TRBJ2-1; 10 bases align to TRBD2. The CDR3 runs 14 residues. Germline V gene data show CDR1 as LNHDA and CDR2 as SQIVND (reference sequence). The trim removed 4 bases at V and 9 bases at J, leaving 6 bases unmatched.

This clone was seen at least ten times. The chain joins TRBV29-1 to TRBJ2-1; perhaps TRBD1 as D (6 bases). CDR3 length: 16 amino acids. Germline V gene sequence: CDR1 SQVTM, CDR2 ANQGSEA. V gave up 7 bases and J gave up 7 bases, with 26 bases separating them. Here the CDR3 DNA reads TGCAGCGCCTGTCTACAGGGACCCGCGTATGGGAATGAGCAGTTCTTC. Translation: CSACLQGPAYGNEQFF.

This chain joins TRBV5-4 and TRBJ2-3; 9 bases line up with TRBD2. CDR1 SGHNT and CDR2 YYREEE come from the germline V gene (reference sequence). The CDR3 is 16 amino acids. The V gene end was trimmed by 4 bases and the J gene end by 1 base; junction bases not matched to a gene: 7. The CDR3: CASSERLAGGTDTQYF. CDR3 nucleotides: TGTGCCAGCAGCGAGAGGTTAGCGGGAGGCACAGATACGCAGTATTTT. Combining the CDR3 with reference TRBV5-4 and TRBJ2-3 gives the whole variable domain ETGVTQSPTHLIKTRGQQVTLRCSSQSGHNTVSWYQQALGQGPQFIFQYYREEENGRGNFPPRFSGLQFPNYSSELNVNALELDDSALYLCASSERLAGGTDTQYFGPGTRLTVL.

This clone has only a few counts. The gene calls are TRBV7-2 and TRBJ2-1, with D perhaps matching TRBD2 (7 bases). The CDR3 consists of 16 residues. Looked up from germline, CDR1 is SGHTA and CDR2 is FQGNSA. V was shortened by 5 bases and J by 6 bases, with 20 bases between the two germline ends. CDR3 sequence: CASSLPVWGGVNEQFF. The CDR3 DNA sequence: TGTGCCAGCAGCCTACCGGTTTGGGGGGGCGTCAATGAGCAGTTCTTC.

The chain is built from TRBV10-1 and TRBJ2-5; 10 bases fit TRBD1. CDR1 and CDR2 from the germline V gene are WNHNN and SYGVQD (reference sequence). The CDR3 has 13 amino acids. V was clipped by 6 bases and J by 9 bases; unmatched bases: 7. CDR3 loop: CASSPGQGIPQYF. In nucleotides, the CDR3 is TGCGCCAGCAGCCCGGGACAGGGGATCCCCCAGTACTTC.

V gene TRBV15 combines with J gene TRBJ2-3, with a tentative D call TRBD2 (6 bases). CDR1 LNHNV and CDR2 YYDKDF come from the germline V gene (reference sequence). CDR3 length: 14 amino acids. V was pared by 1 base and J by 9 bases, with 14 bases between. CDR3 DNA sequence: TGTGCCACCAGCAGAGGCGGGGACTCCGTAACGCAGTATTTT. This codes for CATSRGGDSVTQYF.

This clone was seen a few times. The chain couples TRBV11-2 to TRBJ2-5, with TRBD1 as a possible D gene (5 bases). CDR1 SGHAT and CDR2 FQNNGV come from the germline V gene. The CDR3 is 13 amino acids. The V end was cut by 5 bases, the J end by 5 bases, with 12 bases between. Written as DNA, the CDR3 is TGTGCCAGCAGCCCAGGGAACCTGGAGACCCAGTACTTC. As protein: CASSPGNLETQYF.

The chain recombines TRBV5-6 with TRBJ1-5; 9 bases match TRBD1. Germline V gene lookup returns CDR1 SGHDT and CDR2 YYEEEE. With V trimmed by 3 bases and J by 2 bases, 6 bases remained unmatched. CDR3 size: 16 residues. The CDR3: CASSYRTGGGNQPQHF. The CDR3 DNA is TGTGCCAGCAGCTACAGAACAGGGGGCGGCAATCAGCCCCAGCATTTT.

V and J are TRBV5-6 and TRBJ2-3; 9 bases align to TRBD1. The CDR3 spans 15 residues. The germline gives CDR1 SGHDT, CDR2 YYEEEE. The V gene end was trimmed by 4 bases and the J gene end by 4 bases; junction bases not matched to a gene: 7. Written as DNA, the CDR3 is TGTGCCAGCAGCCCGGCCGGGACAGGGCCAGATACGCAGTATTTT. It yields the protein CASSPAGTGPDTQYF. The full variable domain, rest sourced from reference TRBV5-6 and TRBJ2-3, is DAGVTQSPTHLIKTRGQQVTLRCSPKSGHDTVSWYQQALGQGPQFIFQYYEEEERQRGNFPDRFSGHQFPNYSSELNVNALLLGDSALYLCASSPAGTGPDTQYFGPGTRLTVL.

The chain employs TRBV5-1 and TRBJ2-1, with 10 bases matching TRBD2. V lost 7 bases to trimming and J lost 4 bases; unmatched junction nucleotides: 5. Germline V gene lookup returns CDR1 SGHRS and CDR2 YFSETQ. The CDR3 has 14 amino acids. CDR3 DNA sequence: TGCGCCAGCCGAGGACTAGCGGTTTACAATGAGCAGTTCTTC. Translation: CASRGLAVYNEQFF.

The V and J genes are TRBV6-6 and TRBJ1-1; 8 bases match TRBD1. CDR3 size: 16 residues. Germline CDR1 is MNHNY and CDR2 is SVGAGI (reference sequence). V lost 2 bases, J lost 3 bases, and 8 bases stayed unmatched. CDR3 DNA sequence: TGTGCCAGCAGTTACCTGACGACAGGGGTTGACACTGAAGCTTTCTTT. This codes for CASSYLTTGVDTEAFF.

This clone was seen more than once but under ten times. The chain combines TRBV7-2 with TRBJ2-3, with TRBD2 identical over 8 bases. Trimming at V came to 5 bases and at J to 1 base, leaving 8 bases not matched to a gene. This CDR3 contains 16 residues. Germline CDR1 reads SGHTA; CDR2 reads FQGNSA. In DNA form, the CDR3 reads TGTGCCAGCAGCAGAGAAGGGCGGGGGGGCACAGATACGCAGTATTTT. As protein: CASSREGRGGTDTQYF.

There are a few counts of this clone. The gene calls are TRBV10-3 and TRBJ2-3; D not resolved. This CDR3 is 12 amino acids long. V was cut by 11 bases and J by 2 bases, with 11 bases left in between. The germline CDR1 and CDR2 sequences are ENHRY and SYGVKD. For the CDR3, the DNA is TGTGCCGTTAGCCCCCTCACAGATACGCAGTATTTT. Translation gives CAVSPLTDTQYF.

This clone was detected only a few times. The chain employs TRBV5-6 and TRBJ2-5; TRBD2 aligns across 9 bases. CDR1 is SGHDT, CDR2 YYEEEE, per germline. V dropped 2 bases and J dropped 4; count of bases not matched to a gene: 3. This CDR3 is 14 amino acids long. The CDR3, as DNA: TGTGCCAGCAGCTTCGGTAGCGGGGGAGAGACCCAGTACTTC. Translated: CASSFGSGGETQYF.

The rearrangement joins TRBV25-1 to TRBJ2-3, with 9 bases identical to TRBD2. Germline CDR1 is MGHDK and CDR2 is SYGVNS. The CDR3 totals 15 residues. Unmatched junction bases numbered 6, after V lost 6 bases and J lost 2 bases. Written as DNA, the CDR3 is TGTGCCAGCAGAAATAGCGGGGGAGCCACAGATACGCAGTATTTT. It codes for CASRNSGGATDTQYF.

This clone has a handful of counts. Other DNA sequences in the sample encode the same CDR3. The chain links TRBV7-9 to TRBJ1-4; no definite D call. Trimming cost V 1 base and J 0 bases, with 9 bases left between them. The germline V gene has CDR1 SEHNR and CDR2 FQNEAQ (reference sequence). CDR3 length: 16 residues. The CDR3 coding sequence is TGTGCCAGCAGCTTAGTGTCGGGAGCAACTAATGAAAAACTGTTTTTT. It codes for CASSLVSGATNEKLFF.